The TCR beta chain described here comes from a study of cytomegalovirus exposure and HLA in healthy donors. Study overall: Earlier results showed roughly 120 million unique TCR beta sequences derived from approximately 170 million T cells.

PCR amplification relied on 60 Vbeta primers (plus 13 Jbeta primers). Clones were read by immunoSEQ multiplex PCR, and TCRdb kept only the in-frame ones, dropping some. The sample lists around 110,000 clones, 70% to 75% occurring once. Concerning this clone: The antigen is undetermined.

Notes on the study in general: Analysis performed later showed TCR beta chains linked to HLA being more clonally expanded than equally common others. Cytomegalovirus-associated TCR beta chains were listed, numbering some 180.

Germline loops: CDR1 MDHEN, CDR2 SYDVKM. The ends were cut back, 7 bases at V and 5 bases at J, with 11 bases in the middle. This CDR3 is built from 12 residues. V gene TRBV28 combines with J gene TRBJ1-1; a possible D gene is TRBD1 (5 bases). The receptor comes from a woman between 18 and 29 years old in good health and CMV-seronegative. Sequencing was done on a sample of PBMCs. CDR3 sequence: CASKDSGTEAFF. The CDR3 DNA reads as TGTGCCAGCAAAGACAGTGGAACTGAAGCTTTCTTT.